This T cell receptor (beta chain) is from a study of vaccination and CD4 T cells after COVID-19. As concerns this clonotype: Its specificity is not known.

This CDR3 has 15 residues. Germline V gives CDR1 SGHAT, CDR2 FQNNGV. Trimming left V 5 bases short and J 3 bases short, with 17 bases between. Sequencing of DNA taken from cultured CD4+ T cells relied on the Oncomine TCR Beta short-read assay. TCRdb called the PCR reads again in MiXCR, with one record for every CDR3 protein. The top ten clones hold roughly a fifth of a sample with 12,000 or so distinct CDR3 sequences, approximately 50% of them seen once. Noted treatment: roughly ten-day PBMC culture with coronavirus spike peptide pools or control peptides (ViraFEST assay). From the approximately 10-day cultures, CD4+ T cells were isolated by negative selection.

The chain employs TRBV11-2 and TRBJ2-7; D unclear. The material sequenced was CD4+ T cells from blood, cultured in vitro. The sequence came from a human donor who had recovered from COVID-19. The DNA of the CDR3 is TGTGCCAGCAGCGAGGATCCTAGTTTCCACTACGAGCAGTACTTC. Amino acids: CASSEDPSFHYEQYF.